This passage covers 26 T cell receptor beta chains from one sample sequenced in a study of shared clonotypes between healthy human individuals. Assay: immunoSEQ multiplex PCR; the TCRdb copy retains only in-frame clones and omits some. This table has roughly 500,000 clones, more than 65% appearing once. Material for sequencing was PBMCs. These receptors came from a woman in her 40s in good health. Some clones in this sample may be carry-over from other donors' samples.

The CDR3 is CATSRDPVSGANVLTF. In DNA, the CDR3 is TGTGCCACCAGCAGAGATCCGGTCTCTGGGGCCAACGTCCTGACTTTC. J is TRBJ2-6 and V is TRBV15, with D unclear. The germline gives CDR1 LNHNV, CDR2 YYDKDF (reference sequence). The CDR3 extends over 16 amino acids. V was shortened by 0 bases and J by 0 bases, with 6 bases between the two germline ends. The full variable domain, its missing parts supplied by reference TRBV15 and TRBJ2-6, is DAMVIQNPRYQVTQFGKPVTLSCSQTLNHNVMYWYQQKSSQAPKLLFHYYDKDFNNEADTPDNFQSRRPNTSFCFLDIRSPGLGDTAMYLCATSRDPVSGANVLTFGAGSRLTVL.

With regard to this clone: A far larger clone is one base from this, pointing to a likely read error. CDR3 residues: CASSLSFYGNTIYF. CDR3 bases: TGTGCCAGCAGTTTATCCTTCTATGGAAACACCATATATTTT. This chain joins TRBV27 and TRBJ1-3, with no clear D. The V end was cut by 0 bases, the J end by 3 bases, with 6 bases between. The CDR3 covers 14 residues. Germline V gene sequence: CDR1 MNHEY, CDR2 SMNVEV (reference sequence).

The chain couples TRBV7-8 to TRBJ1-3; D gene uncertain. The CDR3 runs 14 residues. CDR1 is SGHVS and CDR2 is FQNEAQ in the germline V gene. V gave up 3 bases and J gave up 3 bases, with 9 bases separating them. This CDR3 is CASSLSRHGNTIYF. The CDR3 DNA follows: TGTGCCAGCAGCTTGAGTAGGCATGGAAACACCATATATTTT.

The chain has TRBV19 and TRBJ2-5; 7 nucleotides line up with TRBD1. The CDR3 has 14 amino acids. Germline loops: CDR1 LNHDA, CDR2 SQIVND (reference sequence). V lost 10 bases to trimming and J lost 1 base; unmatched junction nucleotides: 9. Here the CDR3 DNA reads TGTGCCACCAACCCGACAGGGATCCAAGAGACCCAGTACTTC. Translating gives CATNPTGIQETQYF.

V is TRBV28 and J is TRBJ1-2; D is ambiguous. Per germline, CDR1 MDHEN and CDR2 SYDVKM. This CDR3 has 12 amino acids. Deletions cut 8 bases from V and 4 bases from J, with 11 bases between. In DNA, the CDR3 is TGTGCCAGCCAATACGGACCCTATGGCTACACCTTC. This encodes CASQYGPYGYTF.

The V call is TRBV28, the J call TRBJ2-1; 9 bases are a match to TRBD2. CDR1 MDHEN and CDR2 SYDVKM come from the germline V gene. CDR3 size: 14 residues. V gave up 6 bases and J gave up 9 bases; unmatched junction bases: 9. The CDR3 reads CASRFSGSSGEQFF. CDR3 DNA: TGTGCCAGCAGATTTAGCGGGAGCAGCGGTGAGCAGTTCTTC.

The chain is built from TRBV5-1 and TRBJ2-7, with a possible D match to TRBD1 (5 bases). Trimming removed 3 bases from V and 2 bases from J, with 15 bases in between. CDR1 and CDR2 from the germline V gene are SGHRS and YFSETQ. This CDR3 is built from 15 residues. CDR3 loop: CASSSQGNFTYEQYF. DNA for the CDR3: TGCGCCAGCAGCTCCCAGGGTAACTTCACCTACGAGCAGTACTTC.

The V and J genes are TRBV28 and TRBJ2-7, with D possibly matching TRBD2 (6 bases). This CDR3 has 15 residues. Trimming stripped 7 bases from V and 2 bases from J, with 18 bases between. Germline lookup yields CDR1 MDHEN and CDR2 SYDVKM. The CDR3 spells CASTKGGEGPYEQYF. CDR3 bases: TGTGCCAGCACAAAGGGCGGGGAAGGACCCTACGAGCAGTACTTC.

With respect to this clone: A read error may be the cause here, since a much bigger clone is one base away. The chain couples TRBV2 to TRBJ2-7; D is unclear. The CDR3 is 11 residues long. The V gene's germline CDR1 is SNHLY and CDR2 FYNNEI. V was shortened by 6 bases and J by 3 bases, with 6 bases between the two germline ends. CDR3 sequence: CASSSFYEQYF. The CDR3, as DNA: TGTGCCAGCAGCTCCTTCTACGAGCAGTACTTC.

The chain couples TRBV6-5 to TRBJ2-7; 7 bases match TRBD1. V lost 7 bases and J lost 5; bases outside the gene matches: 5. This CDR3 region has 12 residues. Germline lookup yields CDR1 MNHEY and CDR2 SVGAGI. This CDR3 reads CASTRQGDEQYF. The CDR3 DNA is TGTGCCAGCACTCGACAGGGCGACGAGCAGTACTTC.

J is TRBJ2-7 and V is TRBV4-1; D possibly corresponds to TRBD2 (6 bases). Trimming removed 4 bases from V and 0 bases from J, with 13 bases in between. Per the germline V gene, CDR1 is MGHRA and CDR2 is YSYEKL. The CDR3 has 15 amino acids. CDR3: CASSPSVTSSYEQYF. CDR3 nucleotides: TGCGCCAGCAGCCCTAGCGTCACAAGCTCCTACGAGCAGTACTTC.

In regard to this clone: This likely stems from a read error, as it lies one base from a far larger clone. At the DNA level, this CDR3 is encoded by other sequences in the same sample as well. This chain uses TRBV5-1 with TRBJ1-3; perhaps TRBD1 as D (5 bases). The V end was cut by 3 bases, the J end by 4 bases, with 17 bases between. Germline values: CDR1 SGHRS, CDR2 YFSETQ. This CDR3 region has 16 residues. The CDR3: CASSSTGTGEGNTIYF. CDR3 coding DNA: TGCGCCAGCAGCTCGACCGGGACGGGGGAAGGAAACACCATATATTTT.

The rearrangement links TRBV7-9 to TRBJ2-7, with D unclear. The CDR3 consists of 15 residues. Trimming pared 0 bases from V and 0 bases from J, leaving 9 bases between. CDR1 SEHNR and CDR2 FQNEAQ come from the germline V gene (reference sequence). As DNA, the CDR3 is TGTGCCAGCAGCTTAGCTAAGATTAGCTCCTACGAGCAGTACTTC. Its protein is CASSLAKISSYEQYF.

The rearrangement uses TRBV18 and TRBJ1-1; no clear D gene. V lost 3 bases to trimming and J lost 3 bases, with 11 bases between them. Germline assignment: CDR1 KGHSH and CDR2 LQKENI. This CDR3 contains 14 residues. The CDR3 here is CASSPSLGDTEAFF. CDR3 bases: TGTGCCAGCTCACCTAGTCTGGGCGACACTGAAGCTTTCTTT.

The chain carries TRBV6-1 and TRBJ2-1; D is undetermined. This CDR3 has 13 residues. The V and J ends lost 5 bases and 1 base respectively, with 6 bases between them. Germline loops: CDR1 MNHNS, CDR2 SASEGT. In DNA, the CDR3 is TGTGCCAGCAGTTTAGTTTCCTACAATGAGCAGTTCTTC. The encoded protein is CASSLVSYNEQFF.

The chain recombines TRBV11-2 with TRBJ1-1, with D unclear. Between the trimmed V and J ends, which lost 5 bases and 5 bases, there was a span of 15 bases. The CDR3 consists of 14 residues. CDR1 and CDR2 from the germline V gene are SGHAT and FQNNGV. In nucleotides, the CDR3 is TGTGCCAGCAGCCCATATAGTCGGAGGACTGAAGCTTTCTTT. It codes for CASSPYSRRTEAFF. Looking up the rest from reference TRBV11-2 and TRBJ1-1 gives the full variable domain: EAGVAQSPRYKIIEKRQSVAFWCNPISGHATLYWYQQILGQGPKLLIQFQNNGVVDDSQLPKDRFSAERLKGVDSTLKIQPAKLEDSAVYLCASSPYSRRTEAFFGQGTRLTVV.

The chain employs TRBV7-7 and TRBJ2-5; the match to TRBD1 covers 10 bases. Germline V gene lookup returns CDR1 SSHAT and CDR2 FNYEAQ (reference sequence). After removal of 4 bases from V and 2 bases from J, the junction contained 4 bases not matched to a gene. This CDR3 is built from 15 residues. The CDR3 nucleotides read TGTGCCAGCAGCTCGGGACAGGGGAGACAAGAGACCCAGTACTTC. The encoded protein is CASSSGQGRQETQYF.

This clone was picked up one time. With a far larger clone one base away, a read error is the likely cause. This chain connects TRBV30 to TRBJ2-1; 8 bases align to TRBD2. The CDR3 is made up of 13 amino acids. Germline V lookup: CDR1 GTSNPN, CDR2 SVGIG (reference sequence). The CDR3 region is CALSWTSTVEQFF. The CDR3 nucleotides read TGTGCCTTGAGTTGGACTAGCACAGTTGAGCAGTTCTTC.

The rearrangement uses TRBV7-2 and TRBJ1-1; D perhaps matches TRBD1 (5 bases). There are 13 residues in the CDR3. Germline lookup yields CDR1 SGHTA and CDR2 FQGNSA. Trimming left V 3 bases short and J 1 base short, with 6 bases between. In nucleotides, the CDR3 is TGTGCCAGCAGCTTGAGGGGGAACACTGAAGCTTTCTTT. It translates to CASSLRGNTEAFF.

V usage is TRBV5-6 and J usage is TRBJ2-3; 10 bases fit TRBD2. Germline V gene sequence: CDR1 SGHDT, CDR2 YYEEEE. J lost 0 bases, V lost 4 bases, and 5 bases had no gene match. The CDR3 covers 16 residues. As DNA, the CDR3 is TGTGCCAGCAGCCTAGCGGGAGTTACTAGCACAGATACGCAGTATTTT. This gives the protein CASSLAGVTSTDTQYF.

The sample holds one count of this clone. This likely traces to a read error, being one base from a far larger clone. Other DNA sequences within the sample encode an identical CDR3. V is TRBV30 and J is TRBJ2-1; D unresolved. The V gene lost 3 bases and the J gene lost 9 bases, with 12 bases spanning the gap. The CDR3 runs 12 residues. Germline assignment: CDR1 GTSNPN and CDR2 SVGIG (reference sequence). The CDR3 sequence is CAWSDTSPEQFF. CDR3 DNA sequence: TGTGCCTGGAGCGACACGAGCCCTGAGCAGTTCTTC. The variable domain in full, with the rest retrieved from reference TRBV30 and TRBJ2-1, is SQTIHQWPATLVQPVGSPLSLECTVEGTSNPNLYWYRQAAGRGLQLLFYSVGIGQISSEVPQNLSASRPQDRQFILSSKKLLLSDSGFYLCAWSDTSPEQFFGPGTRLTVL.

CDR3 amino acids: CASSESNGMGFGQTQYF. The CDR3 coding sequence is TGTGCCAGCAGTGAATCCAACGGGATGGGGTTTGGACAGACCCAGTACTTC. This chain connects TRBV25-1 to TRBJ2-5; D perhaps matches TRBD2 (5 bases). The germline V gene encodes CDR1 MGHDK and CDR2 SYGVNS. The CDR3 contains 17 residues. V lost 1 base, J lost 6 bases, and 21 bases lay in between.

The chain joins TRBV28 to TRBJ1-5, with 12 bases that match TRBD1. V dropped 5 bases and J dropped 7; count of bases not matched to a gene: 12. Per germline, CDR1 MDHEN and CDR2 SYDVKM. This CDR3 has 17 residues. The CDR3 DNA follows: TGTGCCAGCAGTCCCTGGGAGGGACAGGGGGCCGAACAGCCCCAGCATTTT. Translated, it gives CASSPWEGQGAEQPQHF.

The rearrangement links TRBV30 to TRBJ2-1; 7 nucleotides match TRBD1. The trim removed 2 bases at V and 4 bases at J, leaving 5 bases unmatched. The CDR3 consists of 14 residues. Looked up from germline, CDR1 is GTSNPN and CDR2 is SVGIG (reference sequence). The CDR3 loop is CAWSPTGAYNEQFF. The DNA of the CDR3 is TGTGCCTGGAGTCCCACAGGGGCGTACAATGAGCAGTTCTTC. The complete variable domain, with remaining parts taken from reference TRBV30 and TRBJ2-1, reads SQTIHQWPATLVQPVGSPLSLECTVEGTSNPNLYWYRQAAGRGLQLLFYSVGIGQISSEVPQNLSASRPQDRQFILSSKKLLLSDSGFYLCAWSPTGAYNEQFFGPGTRLTVL.

J is TRBJ2-3 and V is TRBV4-2; maybe TRBD2 (6 bases). The length of the CDR3 is 16 residues. Trimming took off 0 bases at V and 1 base at J, with 11 bases between the two ends. CDR1 and CDR2 (germline): LGHNA, YNFKEQ. The CDR3 here is CASSQEGREGTDTQYF. As DNA, the CDR3 is TGTGCCAGCAGCCAAGAGGGGCGGGAAGGCACAGATACGCAGTATTTT.

The gene calls are TRBV4-2 and TRBJ2-7; TRBD1 matches at 8 bases. The CDR3 length is 15 residues. Trimming at V came to 4 bases and at J to 0 bases, leaving 5 bases not matched to a gene. Germline assignment: CDR1 LGHNA and CDR2 YNFKEQ. CDR3 loop: CASSRPGQDSYEQYF. The CDR3 DNA follows: TGTGCCAGCAGCCGCCCGGGACAGGACTCCTACGAGCAGTACTTC.